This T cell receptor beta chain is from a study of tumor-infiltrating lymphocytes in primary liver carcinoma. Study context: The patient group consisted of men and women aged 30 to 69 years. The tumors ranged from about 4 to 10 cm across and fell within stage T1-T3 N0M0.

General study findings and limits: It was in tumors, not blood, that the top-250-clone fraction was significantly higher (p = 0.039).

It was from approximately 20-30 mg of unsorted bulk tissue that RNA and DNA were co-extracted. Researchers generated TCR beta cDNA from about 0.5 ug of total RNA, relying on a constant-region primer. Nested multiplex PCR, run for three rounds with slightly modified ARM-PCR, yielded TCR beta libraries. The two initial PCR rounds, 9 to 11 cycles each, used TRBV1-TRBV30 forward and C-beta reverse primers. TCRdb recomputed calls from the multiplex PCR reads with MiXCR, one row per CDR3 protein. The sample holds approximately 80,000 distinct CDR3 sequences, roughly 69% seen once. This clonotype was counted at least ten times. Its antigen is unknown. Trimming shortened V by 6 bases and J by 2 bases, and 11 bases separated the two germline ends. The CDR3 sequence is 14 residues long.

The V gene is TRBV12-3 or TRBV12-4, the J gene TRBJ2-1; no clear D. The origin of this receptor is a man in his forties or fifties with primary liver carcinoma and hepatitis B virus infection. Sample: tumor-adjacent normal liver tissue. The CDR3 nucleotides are TGTGCCAGCAGAAGGTTGTCCGCCTACAATGAGCAGTTCTTC. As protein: CASRRLSAYNEQFF.